The 9 T cell receptor beta chains given below trace back to one sample, sequenced in a study of regulatory T cells in long-lasting Graves disease. For TCR beta, libraries came from iRepertoire HTBI primers and Arm-PCR of CDR3 regions. TCRdb passed the multiplex PCR reads through MiXCR, listing each CDR3 protein once. The sample holds some 250,000 distinct CDR3 sequences, approximately 20% seen once. The time point is: newly diagnosed GD, antithyroid drugs for less than 3 months. The authors made the TCR library using RNA they extracted from PBMCs. This sample also appeared in a second study, on T cells in Graves' hyperthyroidism and ophthalmopathy.

Sequences were derived from peripheral blood mononuclear cells (PBMCs), sampled at new diagnosis, from a patient treated with antithyroid drugs. The receptors come from a woman aged 25 to 39 with Graves disease.

In its sample, this clonotype was seen many times. The chain carries TRBV27 and TRBJ1-5, with D uncertain. The CDR3 sequence is 15 residues long. The V end lost 6 bases, the J end lost 4 bases, and 16 bases lay between the germline ends. Germline-derived CDR1 and CDR2 are MNHEY and SMNVEV (reference sequence). The CDR3 protein is CASRPTESRNQPQHF. The CDR3 DNA is TGTGCCAGCAGGCCTACAGAGAGTAGAAATCAGCCCCAGCATTTT.

This clonotype was observed many times. The V call is TRBV6-1, the J call TRBJ2-4; 8 bases map to TRBD1. Per germline, CDR1 MNHNS and CDR2 SASEGT. The CDR3 has 16 amino acids. Germline trimming cut 6 bases from V and 0 bases from J; bases unmatched to any gene: 7. CDR3 amino acids: CASREGTGLAKNIQYF. CDR3 sequence (DNA): TGTGCCAGCAGAGAGGGGACAGGTCTAGCCAAAAACATTCAGTACTTC.

This clonotype was seen a handful of times. This chain links TRBV11-2 with TRBJ2-7; 10 nucleotides align to TRBD1. The J segment lost 4 bases and the V segment lost 1 base, leaving 7 bases of the junction unmatched. Germline CDR1 reads SGHAT; CDR2 reads FQNNGV. This CDR3 is 16 amino acids long. The CDR3 DNA reads as TGTGCCAGCAGCTTAGCCGGGACAGGGGTAGGGTACGAGCAGTACTTC. Residues: CASSLAGTGVGYEQYF.

This chain links TRBV9 with TRBJ2-2; D is ambiguous. Germline CDR1 is SGDLS and CDR2 is YYNGEE. This CDR3 has 16 residues. V dropped 4 bases and J dropped 1 base, with 14 bases sitting between them. CDR3 sequence: CASSRPLAVNTGELFF. CDR3 DNA sequence: TGTGCCAGCAGCCGACCCCTGGCGGTGAACACCGGGGAGCTGTTTTTT.

This clonotype was counted only a few times. The rearrangement links TRBV7-2 to TRBJ2-1, with 8 bases identical to TRBD2. Germline trimming cut 5 bases from V and 8 bases from J; bases unmatched to any gene: 11. The CDR3 spans 15 residues. Germline V gene sequence: CDR1 SGHTA, CDR2 FQGNSA. CDR3 region: CASSTIAGIVYEQFF. The CDR3 DNA follows: TGTGCCAGCAGCACCATAGCGGGGATTGTGTATGAGCAGTTCTTC.

This clonotype was picked up many times. The V and J genes are TRBV2 and TRBJ2-7, with D perhaps TRBD1 (5 bases). Germline V CDR1 and CDR2: SNHLY, FYNNEI. Trimming took off 2 bases at V and 2 bases at J, with 19 bases between the two ends. The CDR3 consists of 17 residues. Here the CDR3 reads CASSEPGTWGPTYEQYF. The CDR3 DNA sequence: TGTGCCAGCAGTGAACCGGGCACATGGGGCCCAACCTACGAGCAGTACTTC.

This clonotype was picked up a small number of times. A read error may explain this, as a much larger clone is one base away. CDR3 in amino acids: CASRPFYGYTF. The CDR3 DNA reads TGTGCCAGCAGACCCTTCTATGGCTACACCTTC. The gene calls are TRBV27 and TRBJ1-2, with D uncertain. Germline V gene lookup returns CDR1 MNHEY and CDR2 SMNVEV (reference sequence). V was cut by 6 bases and J by 4 bases, with 6 bases left in between. This CDR3 is 11 amino acids long.

The chain is built from TRBV5-1 and TRBJ2-3, with 8 bases matching TRBD2. Looked up from germline, CDR1 is SGHRS and CDR2 is YFSETQ. Trimming cost V 4 bases and J 3 bases; bases outside gene matches: 16. The CDR3 covers 18 residues. This CDR3 reads CASSQVSGRGGQTDTQYF. CDR3 DNA: TGCGCCAGCAGCCAAGTTTCGGGTCGGGGGGGCCAAACAGATACGCAGTATTTT. Full variable domain (remainder filled in from reference TRBV5-1 and TRBJ2-3): KAGVTQTPRYLIKTRGQQVTLSCSPISGHRSVSWYQQTPGQGLQFLFEYFSETQRNKGNFPGRFSGRQFSNSRSEMNVSTLELGDSALYLCASSQVSGRGGQTDTQYFGPGTRLTVL.

This clonotype was detected ten times or more. The chain combines TRBV12-3 or TRBV12-4 with TRBJ2-5; 16 positions match TRBD2. There are 18 residues in the CDR3. Trimming took 5 bases from V and 3 from J; bases not matched to a gene: 9. CDR3 residues: CASSDPLGLAGGKETQYF. Written as DNA, the CDR3 is TGTGCCAGCAGTGATCCCCTGGGACTAGCGGGGGGGAAAGAGACCCAGTACTTC.